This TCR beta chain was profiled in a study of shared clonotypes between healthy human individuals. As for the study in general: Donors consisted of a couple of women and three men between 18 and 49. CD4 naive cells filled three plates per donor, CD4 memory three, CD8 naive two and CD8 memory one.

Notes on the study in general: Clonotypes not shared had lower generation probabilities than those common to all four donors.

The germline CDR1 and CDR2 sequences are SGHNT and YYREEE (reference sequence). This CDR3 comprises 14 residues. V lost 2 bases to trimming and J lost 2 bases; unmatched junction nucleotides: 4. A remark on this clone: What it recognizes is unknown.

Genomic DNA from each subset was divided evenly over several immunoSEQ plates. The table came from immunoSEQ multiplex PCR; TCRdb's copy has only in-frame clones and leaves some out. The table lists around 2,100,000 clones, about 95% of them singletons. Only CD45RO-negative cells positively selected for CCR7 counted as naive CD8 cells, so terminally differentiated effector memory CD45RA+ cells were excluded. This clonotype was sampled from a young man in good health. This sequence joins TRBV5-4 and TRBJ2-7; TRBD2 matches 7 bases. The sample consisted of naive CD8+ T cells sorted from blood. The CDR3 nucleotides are TGTGCCAGCAGCTTTGCGGGGGACCCCTACGAGCAGTACTTC. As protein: CASSFAGDPYEQYF.